This TCR beta chain was recorded in a study of CD8+ T cells in alopecia areata. A remark on this clone: What it recognizes is unknown.

After isolation, RNA underwent reverse transcription to generate cDNA as the sequencing template. Here immunoSEQ multiplex PCR was the method, and the copy in TCRdb shows in-frame clones only, minus some. In the table there are approximately 180,000 clones, roughly 60% of which are singletons. Looked up from germline, CDR1 is SGHRS and CDR2 is YFSETQ. CDR3 length equals 14 residues. V shed 3 bases and J shed 9 bases, with 13 bases lying between them. Points from the study as a whole: Mice gave a clearer picture of TCR sharing than patients did, possibly for HLA-related reasons.

Specimens obtained from alopecia areata patients comprised lesional scalp punch biopsies and peripheral blood. The starting material was CD4+ T cells sorted from blood, obtained at week 0. The source of this sequence is a human donor with alopecia areata. The gene calls are TRBV5-1 and TRBJ1-6, with D possibly TRBD1 on 6 matching bases. As DNA, the CDR3 is TGCGCCAGCAGCTCGGAACAGGGAGGTTCACCCCTCCACTTT. As protein: CASSSEQGGSPLHF.